Sequencing of this TCR beta chain was carried out in a study of blood T cell repertoires in COVID-19. Study at large: COVID-19 samples from acute and convalescent phases originated in the United States, Italy and Spain. The cDNA or gDNA used as material had been derived from T cells, B-cell-depleted T cells, or PBMCs.

The germline V gene has CDR1 SGHDT and CDR2 YYEEEE. This CDR3 contains 16 residues. The V gene end was trimmed by 2 bases and the J gene end by 4 bases; junction bases not matched to a gene: 6. Authors' data handling: It was from reference gene primer amplification that nucleated cell counts were estimated. TCRdb's copy holds only in-frame clones and misses some; the assay was immunoSEQ multiplex PCR. For V, J and clone size, that table is used; D and trimming come from the DNA. The table has under 300,000 clones, roughly 82% seen once; the top ten hold approximately 13%. Sequenced input: peripheral blood. The chain combines TRBV5-6 with TRBJ2-5; TRBD1 matches 12 bases. The TCR originated in an elderly man with acute or convalescent COVID-19. The CDR3 sequence is CASSFPGQGASETQYF. In DNA form, the CDR3 reads TGTGCCAGCAGCTTCCCGGGACAGGGGGCTTCAGAGACCCAGTACTTC.